Each of the 4 T cell receptor beta chains below was sequenced from the same sample in a study of a mutant IDH1 vaccine in newly diagnosed glioma. Their cognate antigens are unknown. Described time point: week 35, safety follow-up. Doses consisted of 300 ug of mutant IDH1 20-mer peptide each, paired with topical imiquimod. TCRdb keeps only in-frame clones here, not all; method: immunoSEQ multiplex PCR. Among about 66,000 clones listed, 60% to 75% were seen once. This specimen was PBMCs, taken from a glioma patient whose treatment included an IDH1 peptide vaccine. These receptors originate from a man aged 45-65 years with glioma.

Here the CDR3 DNA reads TGTGCCACCAGTCGGCCTACCCGTGAAGCTTTCTTT. This translates into CATSRPTREAFF. The chain joins TRBV15 to TRBJ1-1; D is unclear. The length of the CDR3 is 12 residues. Germline CDR1 and CDR2: LNHNV and YYDKDF (reference sequence). Deletions cut 6 bases from V and 7 bases from J, with 12 bases between.

The V call is TRBV27, the J call TRBJ1-1; possibly TRBD1 for D (5 bases). The germline gives CDR1 MNHEY, CDR2 SMNVEV (reference sequence). V dropped 4 bases and J dropped 4 bases, with 16 bases sitting between them. CDR3 length: 15 residues. CDR3 sequence (DNA): TGTGCCAGCAGTTCCCAGGGAGTAACAGGCACTGAAGCTTTCTTT. This gives the protein CASSSQGVTGTEAFF.

A remark on this clone: Other DNA sequences from this sample encode an identical CDR3 as well. CDR3 sequence: CASSPQGVEQYF. The CDR3 coding sequence is TGCGCCAGCAGCCCCCAGGGTGTAGAGCAGTACTTC. The rearrangement links TRBV5-1 to TRBJ2-7; D is possibly TRBD1 (5 bases). The CDR3 totals 12 residues. Germline V gene sequence: CDR1 SGHRS, CDR2 YFSETQ. V lost 4 bases, J lost 7 bases, and 12 bases lay in between.

The chain recombines TRBV14 with TRBJ2-3; no clear D. Germline-derived CDR1 and CDR2 are SGHDN and FVKESK. V gave up 3 bases and J gave up 2 bases, with 9 bases separating them. CDR3 length: 14 amino acids. The CDR3 loop reads CASSQETLTDTQYF. CDR3 sequence (DNA): TGTGCCAGCAGCCAGGAAACGCTCACAGATACGCAGTATTTT.